This T cell receptor beta chain was sequenced in a study of cytomegalovirus exposure and HLA in healthy donors. With V trimmed by 1 base and J by 2 bases, 3 bases remained unmatched. Germline CDR1 reads SGHNT; CDR2 reads YYREEE (reference sequence). The CDR3 spans 16 residues. Primers for the PCR totalled 60 Vbeta and 13 Jbeta. This table comes from immunoSEQ multiplex PCR, and its TCRdb copy is limited to in-frame clones, with some not included. The sample records approximately 100,000 clones, roughly 80% being singletons. The sequencing sample was made of PBMCs. The receptor was derived from a female donor in good health and CMV-seronegative. The chain links TRBV5-4 to TRBJ2-2; 9 bases are shared with TRBD1. This chain's CDR3 is CASSLNRGHNTGELFF. The CDR3 nucleotides are TGTGCCAGCAGCTTGAACAGGGGGCATAACACCGGGGAGCTGTTTTTT. The full variable domain, with the rest looked up from reference TRBV5-4 and TRBJ2-2, is ETGVTQSPTHLIKTRGQQVTLRCSSQSGHNTVSWYQQALGQGPQFIFQYYREEENGRGNFPPRFSGLQFPNYSSELNVNALELDDSALYLCASSLNRGHNTGELFFGEGSRLTVL.